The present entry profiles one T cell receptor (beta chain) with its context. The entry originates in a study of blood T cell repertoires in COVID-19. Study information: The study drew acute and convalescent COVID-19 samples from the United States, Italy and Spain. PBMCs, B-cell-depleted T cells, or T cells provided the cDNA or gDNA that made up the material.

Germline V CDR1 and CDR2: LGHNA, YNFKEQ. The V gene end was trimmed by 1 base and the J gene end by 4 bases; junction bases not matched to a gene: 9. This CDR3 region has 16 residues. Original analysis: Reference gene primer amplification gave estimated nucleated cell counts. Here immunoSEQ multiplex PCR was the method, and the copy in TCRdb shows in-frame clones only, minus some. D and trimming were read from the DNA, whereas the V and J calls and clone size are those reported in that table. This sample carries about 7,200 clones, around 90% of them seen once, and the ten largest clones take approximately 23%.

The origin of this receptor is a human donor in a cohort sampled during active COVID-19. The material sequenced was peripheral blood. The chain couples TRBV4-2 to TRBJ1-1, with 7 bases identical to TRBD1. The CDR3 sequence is CASSQGNDRVVTEAFF. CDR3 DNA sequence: TGTGCCAGCAGCCAAGGCAACGACAGGGTCGTCACTGAAGCTTTCTTT.